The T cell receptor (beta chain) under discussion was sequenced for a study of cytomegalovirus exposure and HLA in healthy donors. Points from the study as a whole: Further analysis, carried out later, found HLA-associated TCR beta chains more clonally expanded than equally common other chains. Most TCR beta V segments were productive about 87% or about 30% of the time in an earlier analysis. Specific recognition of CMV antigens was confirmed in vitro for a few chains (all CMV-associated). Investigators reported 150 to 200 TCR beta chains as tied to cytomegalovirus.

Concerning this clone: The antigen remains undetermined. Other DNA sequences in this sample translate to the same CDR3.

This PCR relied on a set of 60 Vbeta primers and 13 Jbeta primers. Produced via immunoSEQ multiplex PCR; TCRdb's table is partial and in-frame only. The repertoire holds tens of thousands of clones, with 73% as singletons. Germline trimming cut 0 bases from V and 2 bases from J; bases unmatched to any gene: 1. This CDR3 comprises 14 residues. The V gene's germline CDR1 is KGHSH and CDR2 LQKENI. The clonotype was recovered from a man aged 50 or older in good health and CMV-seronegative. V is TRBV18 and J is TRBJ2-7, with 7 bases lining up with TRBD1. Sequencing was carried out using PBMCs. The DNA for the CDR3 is TGTGCCAGCTCACCACCGGACAGGACCTACGAGCAGTACTTC. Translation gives CASSPPDRTYEQYF.